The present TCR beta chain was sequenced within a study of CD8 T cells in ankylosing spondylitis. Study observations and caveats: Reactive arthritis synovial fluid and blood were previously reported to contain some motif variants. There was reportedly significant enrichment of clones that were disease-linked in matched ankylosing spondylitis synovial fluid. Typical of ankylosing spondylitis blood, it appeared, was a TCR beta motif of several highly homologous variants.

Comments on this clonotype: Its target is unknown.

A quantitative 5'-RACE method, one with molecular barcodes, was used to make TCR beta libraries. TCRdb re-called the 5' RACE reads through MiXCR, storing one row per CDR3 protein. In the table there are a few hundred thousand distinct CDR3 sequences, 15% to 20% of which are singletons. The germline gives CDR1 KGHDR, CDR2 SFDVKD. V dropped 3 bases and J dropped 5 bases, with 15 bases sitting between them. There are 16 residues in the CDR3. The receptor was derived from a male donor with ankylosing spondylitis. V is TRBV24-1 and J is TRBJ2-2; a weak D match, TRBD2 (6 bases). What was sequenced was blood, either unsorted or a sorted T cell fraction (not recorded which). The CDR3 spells CATSDLGGVGTGELFF. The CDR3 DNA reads TGTGCCACCAGTGATCTGGGGGGTGTTGGTACCGGGGAGCTGTTTTTT.